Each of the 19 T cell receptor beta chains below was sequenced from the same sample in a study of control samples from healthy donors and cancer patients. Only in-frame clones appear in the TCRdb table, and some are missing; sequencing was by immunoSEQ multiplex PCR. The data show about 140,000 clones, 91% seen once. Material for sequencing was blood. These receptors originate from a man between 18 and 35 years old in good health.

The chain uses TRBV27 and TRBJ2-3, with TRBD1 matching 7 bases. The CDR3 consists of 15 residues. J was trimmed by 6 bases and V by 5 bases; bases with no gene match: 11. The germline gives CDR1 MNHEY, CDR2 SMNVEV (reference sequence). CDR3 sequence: CASSPLGQTMDTQYF. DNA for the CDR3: TGTGCCAGCAGTCCCTTGGGACAGACCATGGATACGCAGTATTTT.

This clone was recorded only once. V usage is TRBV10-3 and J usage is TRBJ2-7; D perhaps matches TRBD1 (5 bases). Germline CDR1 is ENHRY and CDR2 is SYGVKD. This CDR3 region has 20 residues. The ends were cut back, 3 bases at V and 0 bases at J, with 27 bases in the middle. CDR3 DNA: TGTGCCATCAGTGATCAACCCAGGGTTATGTACAAATCATACTCCTACGAGCAGTACTTC. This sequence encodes CAISDQPRVMYKSYSYEQYF.

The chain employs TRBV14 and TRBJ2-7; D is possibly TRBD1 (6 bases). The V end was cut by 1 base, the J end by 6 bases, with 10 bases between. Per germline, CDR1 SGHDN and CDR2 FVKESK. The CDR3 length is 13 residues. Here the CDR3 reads CASSQVIRGEQYF. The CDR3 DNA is TGTGCCAGCAGCCAAGTAATCAGGGGCGAGCAGTACTTC.

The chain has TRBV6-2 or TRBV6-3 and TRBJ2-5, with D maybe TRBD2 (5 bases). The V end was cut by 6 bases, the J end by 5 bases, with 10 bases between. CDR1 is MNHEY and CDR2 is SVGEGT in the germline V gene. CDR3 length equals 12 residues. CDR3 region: CASSGGVETQYF. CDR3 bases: TGTGCCAGCAGCGGAGGAGTCGAGACCCAGTACTTC.

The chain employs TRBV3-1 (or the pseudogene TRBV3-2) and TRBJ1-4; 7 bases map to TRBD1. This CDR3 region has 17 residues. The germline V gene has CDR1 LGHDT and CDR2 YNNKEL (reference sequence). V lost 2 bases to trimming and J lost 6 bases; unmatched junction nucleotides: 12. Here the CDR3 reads CASSQWGGTGEYEKLFF. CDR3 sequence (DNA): TGTGCCAGCAGCCAATGGGGGGGAACAGGGGAGTATGAAAAACTGTTTTTT.

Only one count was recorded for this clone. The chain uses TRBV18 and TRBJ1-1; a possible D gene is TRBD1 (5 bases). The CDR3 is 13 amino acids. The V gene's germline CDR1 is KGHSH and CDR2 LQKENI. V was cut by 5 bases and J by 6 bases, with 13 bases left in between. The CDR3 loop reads CASSRGQEAEAFF. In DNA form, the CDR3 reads TGTGCCAGCTCAAGGGGCCAGGAGGCTGAAGCTTTCTTT. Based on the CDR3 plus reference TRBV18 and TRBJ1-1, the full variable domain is NAGVMQNPRHLVRRRGQEARLRCSPMKGHSHVYWYRQLPEEGLKFMVYLQKENIIDESGMPKERFSAEFPKEGPSILRIQQVVRGDSAAYFCASSRGQEAEAFFGQGTRLTVV.

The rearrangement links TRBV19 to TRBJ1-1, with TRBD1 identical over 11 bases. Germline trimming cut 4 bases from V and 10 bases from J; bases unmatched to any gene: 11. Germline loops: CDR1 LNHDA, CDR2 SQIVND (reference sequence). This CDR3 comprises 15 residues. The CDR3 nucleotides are TGTGCCAGTAGTAGGCCCCCGGGACAGGGGGTTGGAGCTTTCTTT. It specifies CASSRPPGQGVGAFF.

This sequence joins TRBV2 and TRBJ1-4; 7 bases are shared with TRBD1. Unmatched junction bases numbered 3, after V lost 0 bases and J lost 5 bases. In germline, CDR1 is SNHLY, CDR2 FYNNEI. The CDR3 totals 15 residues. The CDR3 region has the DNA TGTGCCAGCAGTGAAGCGACAGGGCTAAATGAAAAACTGTTTTTT. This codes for CASSEATGLNEKLFF.

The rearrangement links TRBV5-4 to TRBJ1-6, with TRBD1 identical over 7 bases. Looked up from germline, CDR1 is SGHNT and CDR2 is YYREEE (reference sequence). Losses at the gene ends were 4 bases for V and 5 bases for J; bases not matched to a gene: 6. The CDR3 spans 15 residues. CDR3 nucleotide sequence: TGTGCCAGCAGCACAAGACAGGGAAATAATTCACCCCTCCACTTT. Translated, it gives CASSTRQGNNSPLHF.

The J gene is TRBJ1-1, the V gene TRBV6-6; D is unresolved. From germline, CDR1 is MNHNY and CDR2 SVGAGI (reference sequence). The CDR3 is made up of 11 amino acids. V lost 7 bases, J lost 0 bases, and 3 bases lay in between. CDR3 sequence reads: CASTLNTEAFF. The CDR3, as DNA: TGTGCCAGCACCCTGAACACTGAAGCTTTCTTT.

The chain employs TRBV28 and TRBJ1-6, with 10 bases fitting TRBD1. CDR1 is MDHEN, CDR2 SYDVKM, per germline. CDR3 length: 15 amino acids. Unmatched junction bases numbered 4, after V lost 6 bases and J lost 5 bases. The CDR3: CASSSGQGNNSPLHF. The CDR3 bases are TGTGCCAGCAGCTCGGGACAGGGGAATAATTCACCCCTCCACTTT.

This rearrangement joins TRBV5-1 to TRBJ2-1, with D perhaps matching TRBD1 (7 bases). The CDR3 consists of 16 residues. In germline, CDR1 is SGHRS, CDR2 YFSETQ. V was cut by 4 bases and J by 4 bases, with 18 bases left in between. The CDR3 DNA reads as TGCGCCAGCAGCCCGGGGGCAGGGGGGTTTTACAATGAGCAGTTCTTC. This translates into CASSPGAGGFYNEQFF.

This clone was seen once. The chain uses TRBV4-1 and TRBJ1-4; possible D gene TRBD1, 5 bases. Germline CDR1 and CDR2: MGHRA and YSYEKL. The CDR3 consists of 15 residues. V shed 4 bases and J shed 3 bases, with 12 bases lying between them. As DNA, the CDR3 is TGCGCCAGCAGCCGCAGGGTCGCGGCTAATGAAAAACTGTTTTTT. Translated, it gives CASSRRVAANEKLFF.

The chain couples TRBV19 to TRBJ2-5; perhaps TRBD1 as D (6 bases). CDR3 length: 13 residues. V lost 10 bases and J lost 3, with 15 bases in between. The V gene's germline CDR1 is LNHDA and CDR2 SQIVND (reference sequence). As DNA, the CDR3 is TGTGCCACCAGGGACGCAGGGGAAGAGACCCAGTACTTC. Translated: CATRDAGEETQYF.

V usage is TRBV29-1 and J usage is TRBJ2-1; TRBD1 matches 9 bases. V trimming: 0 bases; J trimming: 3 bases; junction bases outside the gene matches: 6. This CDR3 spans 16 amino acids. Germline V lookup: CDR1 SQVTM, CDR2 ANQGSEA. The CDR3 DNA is TGCAGCGTTGAAGATCGGAGACAGGGGGTCTACAATGAGCAGTTCTTC. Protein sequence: CSVEDRRQGVYNEQFF.

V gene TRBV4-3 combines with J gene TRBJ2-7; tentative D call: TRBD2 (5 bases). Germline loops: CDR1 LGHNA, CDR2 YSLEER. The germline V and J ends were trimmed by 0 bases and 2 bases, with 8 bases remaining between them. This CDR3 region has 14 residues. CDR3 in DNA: TGCGCCAGCAGCCAAGAATTCGGGACCTACGAGCAGTACTTC. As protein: CASSQEFGTYEQYF.

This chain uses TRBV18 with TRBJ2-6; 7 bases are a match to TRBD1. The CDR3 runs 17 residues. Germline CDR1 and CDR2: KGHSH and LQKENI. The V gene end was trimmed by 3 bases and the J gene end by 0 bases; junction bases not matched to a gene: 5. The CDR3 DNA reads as TGTGCCAGCTCACCCCTCGGGACAGCCTCTGGGGCCAACGTCCTGACTTTC. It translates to CASSPLGTASGANVLTF.

CDR3 DNA sequence: TGTGCCAGCAGCTTGGGGAAAAGCACAGATACGCAGTATTTT. As protein: CASSLGKSTDTQYF. The chain is built from TRBV5-6 and TRBJ2-3; no reliable D call. V was cut by 0 bases and J by 0 bases, with 5 bases left in between. Germline CDR1 and CDR2: SGHDT and YYEEEE. The CDR3 extends over 14 amino acids.

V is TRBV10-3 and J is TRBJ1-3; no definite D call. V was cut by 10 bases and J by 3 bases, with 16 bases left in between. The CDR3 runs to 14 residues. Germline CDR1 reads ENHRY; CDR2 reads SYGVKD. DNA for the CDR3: TGTGCCACCGAGGGCCTAGGTGGTGGAAACACCATATATTTT. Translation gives CATEGLGGGNTIYF.